This paragraph covers one T cell receptor (beta chain) sequence. The antigen remains undetermined. Both 60 Vbeta primers and 13 Jbeta primers went into the PCR. Method: immunoSEQ multiplex PCR; TCRdb's copy keeps in-frame clones and lacks some. The profile shows about 40,000 clones, over 65% of them singletons. V was pared by 6 bases and J by 9 bases, with 9 bases of the junction left unmatched. Germline loops: CDR1 SNHLY, CDR2 FYNNEI. This CDR3 is built from 14 residues. This sample was included in a study of cytomegalovirus exposure and HLA in healthy donors. Study results and limitations: Among the most significant clusters, several appeared linked to common viral pathogens in a later analysis. Later analysis identified a missense DCLRE1C variant that was linked to TCR beta V- and J-gene trimming.

The origin of this receptor is a man in his forties or fifties in good health and CMV-seropositive. The chain combines TRBV2 with TRBJ2-1; 9 bases are shared with TRBD1. The sample was PBMCs. CDR3 region: CASSGQGLLGEQFF. The CDR3 DNA sequence: TGTGCCAGCAGCGGACAGGGGTTACTTGGTGAGCAGTTCTTC.